This TCR beta chain was recorded in a study of blood T cell repertoires in COVID-19. Study in general: T cells, B-cell-depleted T cells, or PBMCs supplied cDNA or gDNA.

Only in-frame clones appear in the TCRdb table, and some are missing; sequencing was by immunoSEQ multiplex PCR. The sample gives about 150,000 clones, more than 75% of which show up once; 3.5% to 4.5% is in the top ten. Germline CDR1 is MGHRA and CDR2 is YSYEKL. With 0 bases removed from V and 0 bases from J, the gap between germline ends came to 11 bases. The CDR3 contains 16 residues. The TCR sequence derives from a man in his sixties with acute or convalescent COVID-19. What was sequenced was peripheral blood. The gene calls are TRBV4-1 and TRBJ1-1; D might be TRBD1 (5 bases). The CDR3 spells CASSQDQGSLNTEAFF. DNA of the CDR3: TGCGCCAGCAGCCAAGATCAGGGCAGCCTGAACACTGAAGCTTTCTTT.